A single sample is the source of the 19 T cell receptor beta chains below, sequenced in a study of CD39 and CD103 CD8 tumor-infiltrating T cells (dated by TCRdb to the late 2010s). Libraries were made using the immunoSEQ multiplex PCR assay. TCRdb took this table from immuneACCESS and kept in-frame rearrangements with V and J called. Such tables lack part of the clones; where checked against another copy, unresolved V genes explain under half of the gap, and the rest is unexplained. The sample contains fewer than 4,000 clones, approximately 63% of them found a single time. The ten largest clones add up to about 25% of the sample. What was sequenced was CD39- CD103- CD8+ T cells sorted from the tumor. In the paper's terms, the cell subset or site label means: CD103-CD39- double-negative CD45RA- CD8 T cells. All receptors derive from a human donor with head and neck squamous cell carcinoma.

This clone was observed a handful of times. The genes are TRBV4-3 and TRBJ1-3; D is unresolved. V gave up 0 bases and J gave up 4 bases, with 7 bases separating them. From germline, CDR1 is LGHNA and CDR2 YSLEER. The CDR3 has 14 residues. Here the CDR3 reads CASSQDSSGNTIYF. The CDR3 nucleotides read TGCGCCAGCAGCCAAGACAGCTCGGGAAACACCATATATTTT.

V and J are TRBV7-2 and TRBJ1-2; D is unresolved. Trimming cost V 5 bases and J 4 bases, with 11 bases left between them. The CDR3 has 13 amino acids. The V gene's germline CDR1 is SGHTA and CDR2 FQGNSA. DNA for the CDR3: TGTGCCAGCAGCGGTAGTCAGATCTATGGCTACACCTTC. Its protein is CASSGSQIYGYTF.

The DNA of the CDR3 is TGTGCCAGCAAAATCGGGGTTGCGGGCGAGCAGTACTTC. Translated: CASKIGVAGEQYF. This rearrangement joins TRBV5-8 to TRBJ2-7; the D gene is possibly TRBD2 (5 bases). The CDR3 is 13 amino acids. Deletions cut 6 bases from V and 6 bases from J, with 16 bases between. The V gene's germline CDR1 is SGHTS and CDR2 YDEGEE. Based on the CDR3 plus reference TRBV5-8 and TRBJ2-7, the full variable domain is EAGVTQSPTHLIKTRGQQATLRCSPISGHTSVYWYQQALGLGLQFLLWYDEGEERNRGNFPPRFSGRQFPNYSSELNVNALELEDSALYLCASKIGVAGEQYFGPGTRLTVT.

The chain uses TRBV7-9 and TRBJ2-7; no clear D. Deletions cut 1 base from V and 5 bases from J, with 12 bases between. Germline CDR1 is SEHNR and CDR2 is FQNEAQ (reference sequence). The CDR3 spans 14 residues. In DNA form, the CDR3 reads TGTGCCAGCAGCTTAGGTTTGTTGTCGGACGAGCAGTACTTC. This sequence encodes CASSLGLLSDEQYF.

The rearrangement uses TRBV11-2 and TRBJ1-1; 7 positions agree with TRBD1. Germline V gene sequence: CDR1 SGHAT, CDR2 FQNNGV. The CDR3 contains 11 residues. Germline trimming cut 6 bases from V and 6 bases from J; bases unmatched to any gene: 1. CDR3 coding DNA: TGTGCCAGCAGACAGGGGCCTGAAGCTTTCTTT. Its translation is CASRQGPEAFF.

This clone was seen only a few times. V gene TRBV7-2 combines with J gene TRBJ2-1, with TRBD1 as a possible D gene (5 bases). The CDR3 is made up of 16 amino acids. V lost 5 bases and J lost 4, with 18 bases in between. CDR1 and CDR2 from the germline V gene are SGHTA and FQGNSA. CDR3 protein: CASSPPGIGEYNEQFF. In nucleotides, the CDR3 is TGTGCCAGCAGCCCCCCCGGAATAGGGGAATACAATGAGCAGTTCTTC. Full variable domain (outside the CDR3, taken from reference TRBV7-2 and TRBJ2-1): GAGVSQSPSNKVTEKGKDVELRCDPISGHTALYWYRQSLGQGLEFLIYFQGNSAPDKSGLPSDRFSAERTGGSVSTLTIQRTQQEDSAVYLCASSPPGIGEYNEQFFGPGTRLTVL.

The chain couples TRBV7-6 to TRBJ1-6; the D is unclear. Germline V gene sequence: CDR1 SGHVS, CDR2 FNYEAQ. CDR3 size: 15 residues. Trimming took off 5 bases at V and 0 bases at J, with 8 bases between the two ends. CDR3 sequence: CASSPVGSYNSPLHF. The CDR3 coding sequence is TGTGCCAGCAGCCCTGTGGGCTCCTATAATTCACCCCTCCACTTT.

The genes are TRBV5-1 and TRBJ1-2, with 7 bases matching TRBD1. The germline V gene has CDR1 SGHRS and CDR2 YFSETQ. This CDR3 contains 14 residues. The V segment lost 5 bases and the J segment 2 bases; nucleotides outside the gene matches: 6. CDR3 in DNA: TGCGCCAGCAGAACAGAGACAGGGAACTATGGCTACACCTTC. Translating gives CASRTETGNYGYTF.

This clone is termed large. The chain uses TRBV7-3 and TRBJ1-5; no reliable D call. Germline-derived CDR1 and CDR2 are SGHTA and FQGTGA. V was pared by 2 bases and J by 3 bases, with 11 bases between. The CDR3 is made up of 15 amino acids. Here the CDR3 reads CASSLDRLLNQPQHF. The CDR3, as DNA: TGTGCCAGCAGCTTAGACCGACTACTCAATCAGCCCCAGCATTTT.

Regarding this clone: One end of the junction does not line up with germline, which may come from a read error. The chain employs TRBV11-2 and TRBJ2-2; TRBD2 matches 12 bases. The CDR3 has 18 amino acids. The V gene's germline CDR1 is SGHAT and CDR2 FQNNGV. The CDR3 region is CASSLVLAGGPNAGELFF. DNA for the CDR3: TGTGCCAGCAGCTTAGTTCTAGCGGGGGGGCCGAACGCCGGGGAGCTGTTTTTT.

The chain couples TRBV27 to TRBJ1-1; D ambiguous. This CDR3 region has 17 residues. With 3 bases removed from V and 0 bases from J, the gap between germline ends came to 17 bases. Germline values: CDR1 MNHEY, CDR2 SMNVEV (reference sequence). Here the CDR3 DNA reads TGTGCCAGCAGTTTCCGGGGTACAGTCCCTATGAACACTGAAGCTTTCTTT. Its translation: CASSFRGTVPMNTEAFF.

This clone is judged medium-sized (0.01 to 0.1%). V and J are TRBV7-9 and TRBJ2-7, with D maybe TRBD1 (5 bases). Trimming shortened V by 3 bases and J by 4 bases, and 13 bases separated the two germline ends. Germline values: CDR1 SEHNR, CDR2 FQNEAQ (reference sequence). The CDR3 extends over 14 amino acids. The CDR3 DNA reads as TGTGCCAGCAGCTTCAGGGAACCAGCATACGAGCAGTACTTC. Translated, it gives CASSFREPAYEQYF.

This clone rates as medium-sized. The rearrangement links TRBV19 to TRBJ1-1; D gene unclear. Looked up from germline, CDR1 is LNHDA and CDR2 is SQIVND (reference sequence). The CDR3 length is 14 residues. V lost 5 bases, J lost 1 base, and 11 bases lay in between. The CDR3 spells CASSPGPGNTEAFF. As DNA, the CDR3 is TGTGCCAGTAGTCCCGGGCCGGGGAACACTGAAGCTTTCTTT.

V is TRBV14 and J is TRBJ1-3, with TRBD1 as a possible D gene (6 bases). Trimming shortened V by 1 base and J by 4 bases, and 11 bases separated the two germline ends. Per the germline V gene, CDR1 is SGHDN and CDR2 is FVKESK. The CDR3 runs 15 residues. CDR3 sequence: CASSQVGRGGNTIYF. The DNA for the CDR3 is TGTGCCAGCAGCCAAGTTGGCAGGGGAGGAAACACCATATATTTT. Variable domain in full (rest from reference TRBV14 and TRBJ1-3): EAGVTQFPSHSVIEKGQTVTLRCDPISGHDNLYWYRRVMGKEIKFLLHFVKESKQDESGMPNNRFLAERTGGTYSTLKVQPAELEDSGVYFCASSQVGRGGNTIYFGEGSWLTVV.

This chain joins TRBV30 and TRBJ1-4; D may be TRBD1 (6 bases). This CDR3 has 13 amino acids. Trimming shortened V by 3 bases and J by 6 bases, and 11 bases separated the two germline ends. Germline loops: CDR1 GTSNPN, CDR2 SVGIG (reference sequence). DNA for the CDR3: TGTGCCTGGAGGGACAGTGGGTATGAAAAACTGTTTTTT. Protein sequence: CAWRDSGYEKLFF.

CDR3: CASSSPGLGTDTQYF. The CDR3 DNA follows: TGTGCCAGCAGTTCCCCGGGGCTAGGCACAGATACGCAGTATTTT. The chain couples TRBV27 to TRBJ2-3, with D perhaps being TRBD1 or TRBD2 (5 bases each). CDR1 and CDR2 from the germline V gene are MNHEY and SMNVEV (reference sequence). The CDR3 is 15 amino acids. The V end was cut by 4 bases, the J end by 1 base, with 12 bases between.

CDR3 loop: CASSDRDAGLAGDPDTQYF. The CDR3 nucleotides are TGTGCCAGCAGCGACCGGGACGCTGGACTAGCGGGGGACCCAGATACGCAGTATTTT. The rearrangement uses TRBV9 and TRBJ2-3; 13 bases are a match to TRBD2. CDR3 length: 19 amino acids. The germline V gene encodes CDR1 SGDLS and CDR2 YYNGEE. With 3 bases clipped from V and 4 bases from J, the junction kept 14 bases outside the gene matches.

V and J are TRBV4-3 and TRBJ1-2; D gene ambiguous. The CDR3 length is 17 residues. V dropped 0 bases and J dropped 1 base, with 15 bases sitting between them. Germline assignment: CDR1 LGHNA and CDR2 YSLEER. CDR3 sequence (DNA): TGCGCCAGCAGCCAAGATAGTACGGGAACGGGTAACTATGGCTACACCTTC. Protein: CASSQDSTGTGNYGYTF.

The chain uses TRBV5-8 and TRBJ1-4; D ambiguous. This CDR3 region has 15 residues. CDR1 is SGHTS, CDR2 YDEGEE, per germline. V was shortened by 2 bases and J by 8 bases, with 16 bases between the two germline ends. The CDR3 sequence: CASSFKGFSREKLFF. In DNA form, the CDR3 reads TGTGCCAGCAGCTTCAAGGGATTTAGTCGCGAAAAACTGTTTTTT.